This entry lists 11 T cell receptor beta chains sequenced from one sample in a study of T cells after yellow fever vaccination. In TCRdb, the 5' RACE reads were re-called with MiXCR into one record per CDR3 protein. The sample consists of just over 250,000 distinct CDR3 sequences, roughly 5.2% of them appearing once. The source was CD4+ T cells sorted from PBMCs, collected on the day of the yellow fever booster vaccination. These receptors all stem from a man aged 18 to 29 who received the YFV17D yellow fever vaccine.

The CDR3 reads CASSEGPDLGNQPQHF. The CDR3 DNA reads TGTGCCAGCAGTGAAGGTCCGGATCTGGGCAATCAGCCCCAGCATTTT. This chain connects TRBV25-1 to TRBJ1-5; D remains unclear. CDR3 length equals 16 residues. Germline loops: CDR1 MGHDK, CDR2 SYGVNS. V shed 2 bases and J shed 2 bases, with 13 bases lying between them.

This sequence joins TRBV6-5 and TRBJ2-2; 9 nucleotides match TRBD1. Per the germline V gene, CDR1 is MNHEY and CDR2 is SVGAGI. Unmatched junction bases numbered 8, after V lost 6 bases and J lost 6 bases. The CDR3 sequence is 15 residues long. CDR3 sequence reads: CASSPGDRDAGELFF. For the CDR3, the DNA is TGTGCCAGCAGCCCGGGGGACAGGGATGCCGGGGAGCTGTTTTTT.

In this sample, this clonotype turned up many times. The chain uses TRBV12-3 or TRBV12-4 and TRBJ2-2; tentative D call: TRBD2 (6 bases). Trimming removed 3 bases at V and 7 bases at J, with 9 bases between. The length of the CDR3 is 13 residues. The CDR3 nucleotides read TGTGCCAGCAGTTTGGGGGGTCACGGGGAGCTGTTTTTT. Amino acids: CASSLGGHGELFF.

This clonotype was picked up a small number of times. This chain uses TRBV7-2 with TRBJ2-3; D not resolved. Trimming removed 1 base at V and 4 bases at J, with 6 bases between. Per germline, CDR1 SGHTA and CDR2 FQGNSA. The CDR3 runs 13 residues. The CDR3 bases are TGTGCCAGCAGCTTAGAAGCCCCAGATACGCAGTATTTT. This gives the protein CASSLEAPDTQYF.

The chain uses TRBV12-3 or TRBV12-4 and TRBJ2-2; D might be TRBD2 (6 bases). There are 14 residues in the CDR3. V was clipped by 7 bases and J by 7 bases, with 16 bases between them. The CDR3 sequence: CASNYLRGGGELFF. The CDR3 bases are TGTGCCAGCAATTACCTACGGGGAGGCGGGGAGCTGTTTTTT.

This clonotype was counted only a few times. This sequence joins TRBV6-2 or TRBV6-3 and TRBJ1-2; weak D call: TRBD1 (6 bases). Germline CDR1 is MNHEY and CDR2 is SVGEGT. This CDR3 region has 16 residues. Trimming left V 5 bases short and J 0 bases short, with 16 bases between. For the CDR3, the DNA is TGTGCCAGCAGTCCTTGGACAGCTCAAGCTAACTATGGCTACACCTTC. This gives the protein CASSPWTAQANYGYTF.

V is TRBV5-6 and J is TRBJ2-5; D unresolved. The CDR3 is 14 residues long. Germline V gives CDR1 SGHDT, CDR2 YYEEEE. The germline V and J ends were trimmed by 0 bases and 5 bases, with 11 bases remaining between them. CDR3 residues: CASSLVTVRETQYF. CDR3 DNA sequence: TGTGCCAGCAGCTTGGTTACAGTCCGGGAGACCCAGTACTTC.

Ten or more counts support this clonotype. CDR3 sequence reads: CASSFAGRKRGSYEQYF. CDR3 DNA: TGTGCCAGCAGCTTTGCTGGTCGGAAGCGGGGATCCTACGAGCAGTACTTC. This sequence joins TRBV5-8 and TRBJ2-7; 7 bases align to TRBD2. The ends lost 2 bases at V and 1 base at J; junction bases unmatched: 12. Germline-derived CDR1 and CDR2 are SGHTS and YDEGEE. The CDR3 spans 17 residues. The whole variable domain, filled in from reference TRBV5-8 and TRBJ2-7, reads EAGVTQSPTHLIKTRGQQATLRCSPISGHTSVYWYQQALGLGLQFLLWYDEGEERNRGNFPPRFSGRQFPNYSSELNVNALELEDSALYLCASSFAGRKRGSYEQYFGPGTRLTVT.

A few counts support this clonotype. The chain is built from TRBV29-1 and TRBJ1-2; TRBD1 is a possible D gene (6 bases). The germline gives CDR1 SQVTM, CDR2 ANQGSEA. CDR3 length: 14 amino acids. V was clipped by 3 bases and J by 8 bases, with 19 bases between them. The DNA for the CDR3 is TGCAGCGTTGACTCCTCGGGGGCAGGGGTCGGCTACACCTTC. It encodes CSVDSSGAGVGYTF.

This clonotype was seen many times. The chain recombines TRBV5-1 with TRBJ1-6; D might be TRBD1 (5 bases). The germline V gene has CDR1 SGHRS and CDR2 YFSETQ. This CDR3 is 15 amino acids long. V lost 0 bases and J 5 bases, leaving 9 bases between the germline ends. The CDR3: CASSLDRQHNSPLHF. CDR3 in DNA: TGCGCCAGCAGCTTGGACCGACAGCATAATTCACCCCTCCACTTT.

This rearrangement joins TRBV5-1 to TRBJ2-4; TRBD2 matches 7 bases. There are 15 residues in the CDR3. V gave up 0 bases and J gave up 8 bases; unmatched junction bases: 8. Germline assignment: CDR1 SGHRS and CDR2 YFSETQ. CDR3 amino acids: CASSLVGGIQDIQYF. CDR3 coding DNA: TGCGCCAGCAGCTTGGTGGGAGGGATCCAAGACATTCAGTACTTC.